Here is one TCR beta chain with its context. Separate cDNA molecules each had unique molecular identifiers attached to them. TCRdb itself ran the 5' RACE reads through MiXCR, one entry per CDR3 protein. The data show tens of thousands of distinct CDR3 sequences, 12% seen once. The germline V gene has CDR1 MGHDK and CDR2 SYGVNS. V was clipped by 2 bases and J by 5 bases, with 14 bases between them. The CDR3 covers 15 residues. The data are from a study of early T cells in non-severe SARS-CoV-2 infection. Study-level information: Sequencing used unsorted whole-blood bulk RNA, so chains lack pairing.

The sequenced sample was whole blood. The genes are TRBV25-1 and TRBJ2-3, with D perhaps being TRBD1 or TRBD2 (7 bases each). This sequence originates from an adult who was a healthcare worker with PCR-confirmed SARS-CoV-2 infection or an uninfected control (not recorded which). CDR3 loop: CASSEGRGLLDTQYF. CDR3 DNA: TGTGCCAGCAGTGAAGGGAGGGGGCTATTAGATACGCAGTATTTT.